The source of this TCR beta chain is a study of vaccination and CD4 T cells after COVID-19. About this clonotype: What it binds is not known.

Documented treatment: approximately 9-day PBMC culture with coronavirus spike peptide pools or control peptides (ViraFEST assay). US Alpha, Beta and Delta variants postdated the positive PCR dates, which ran from March to December 2020. An Oncomine TCR Beta short-read assay was used to sequence the DNA from cultured CD4+ T cells. A single record per CDR3 protein comes from TCRdb applying MiXCR to the PCR reads. This table has about 25,000 distinct CDR3 sequences, around 40% appearing once. The CDR3 sequence is 13 residues long. V lost 6 bases and J lost 3, with 15 bases in between. Germline CDR1 reads DFQATT; CDR2 reads SNEGSKA (reference sequence).

This TCR derives from a human donor who had recovered from COVID-19. The sequencing input was CD4+ T cells from blood, cultured in vitro. The genes are TRBV20-1 and TRBJ2-7; a possible D gene is TRBD2 (7 bases). DNA of the CDR3: TGCAGTGCCGAGGGGGGGGCCGGCTACGAGCAGTACTTC. Its translation: CSAEGGAGYEQYF.